The 28 T cell receptor beta chains below were found in one sample sequenced in a study of cytomegalovirus exposure and HLA in healthy donors. TCRdb's copy holds only in-frame clones and misses some; the assay was immunoSEQ multiplex PCR. The profile covers 150,000 to 200,000 clones, with 84% appearing a single time and 10% taken by the ten largest. Sequenced material: PBMCs. The receptor source for this set is a young man in good health and CMV-seropositive.

This clone turned up a few times. This chain links TRBV28 with TRBJ2-5; D is undetermined. CDR1 MDHEN and CDR2 SYDVKM come from the germline V gene. The CDR3 has 14 amino acids. V was trimmed by 4 bases and J by 2 bases, leaving 11 bases between them. The CDR3 nucleotides read TGTGCCAGCAGTTCCCTTCACGGTCAAGAGACCCAGTACTTC. The encoded protein is CASSSLHGQETQYF.

The chain joins TRBV5-1 to TRBJ2-1; a weak D match, TRBD2 (6 bases). The ends were cut back, 2 bases at V and 1 base at J, with 10 bases in the middle. The CDR3 spans 15 residues. Germline-derived CDR1 and CDR2 are SGHRS and YFSETQ. The CDR3 loop is CASSFPGESYNEQFF. The CDR3 region has the DNA TGCGCCAGCAGCTTCCCGGGAGAGTCCTACAATGAGCAGTTCTTC.

The chain recombines TRBV18 with TRBJ1-5; weak D call: TRBD1 (5 bases). V dropped 2 bases and J dropped 4 bases, with 6 bases sitting between them. The CDR3 covers 13 residues. Germline assignment: CDR1 KGHSH and CDR2 LQKENI. The DNA for the CDR3 is TGTGCCAGCTCACCAAGGGGAAATCAGCCCCAGCATTTT. Protein sequence: CASSPRGNQPQHF. The entire variable domain, with the rest obtained from reference TRBV18 and TRBJ1-5, is as follows: NAGVMQNPRHLVRRRGQEARLRCSPMKGHSHVYWYRQLPEEGLKFMVYLQKENIIDESGMPKERFSAEFPKEGPSILRIQQVVRGDSAAYFCASSPRGNQPQHFGDGTRLSIL.

This chain uses TRBV7-9 with TRBJ2-1; D is perhaps TRBD2 (6 bases). This CDR3 is built from 17 residues. Trimming took off 2 bases at V and 0 bases at J, with 14 bases between the two ends. CDR1 SEHNR and CDR2 FQNEAQ come from the germline V gene (reference sequence). CDR3 protein: CASSLSAGLSSYNEQFF. CDR3 nucleotides: TGTGCCAGCAGCTTATCGGCGGGGCTAAGCTCCTACAATGAGCAGTTCTTC. The variable domain in full, with the rest retrieved from reference TRBV7-9 and TRBJ2-1, is DTGVSQNPRHKITKRGQNVTFRCDPISEHNRLYWYRQTLGQGPEFLTYFQNEAQLEKSRLLSDRFSAERPKGSFSTLEIQRTEQGDSAMYLCASSLSAGLSSYNEQFFGPGTRLTVL.

V gene TRBV5-6 combines with J gene TRBJ1-4; 11 bases map to TRBD1. Trimming removed 7 bases from V and 8 bases from J; junction bases left unmatched: 4. The CDR3 consists of 13 residues. Germline CDR1 and CDR2: SGHDT and YYEEEE. The CDR3 bases are TGTGCCAGCGGGACAGGGGGGGACGAAAAACTGTTTTTT. Amino acids: CASGTGGDEKLFF. The full variable domain, rest sourced from reference TRBV5-6 and TRBJ1-4, is DAGVTQSPTHLIKTRGQQVTLRCSPKSGHDTVSWYQQALGQGPQFIFQYYEEEERQRGNFPDRFSGHQFPNYSSELNVNALLLGDSALYLCASGTGGDEKLFFGSGTQLSVL.

This chain uses TRBV9 with TRBJ1-1; tentatively, D is TRBD1 (6 bases). V lost 0 bases and J lost 5, with 8 bases in between. The CDR3 contains 13 residues. CDR1 is SGDLS and CDR2 is YYNGEE in the germline V gene. The CDR3 DNA sequence: TGTGCCAGCAGCGTAGGGGGGCGTACTGAAGCTTTCTTT. It specifies CASSVGGRTEAFF.

The chain is built from TRBV27 and TRBJ1-2; possible D gene TRBD1, 6 bases. This CDR3 has 14 residues. The germline V and J ends were trimmed by 2 bases and 8 bases, with 15 bases remaining between them. Germline CDR1 MNHEY, CDR2 SMNVEV (reference sequence). The DNA for the CDR3 is TGTGCCAGCAGTTTAGGGACACCACTGGGAGGCTACACCTTC. Its protein is CASSLGTPLGGYTF.

This clone was seen once. V gene TRBV10-2 combines with J gene TRBJ2-2; D ambiguous. Germline CDR1 is WSHSY and CDR2 is SAAADI. The CDR3 contains 14 residues. V lost 4 bases, J lost 2 bases, and 8 bases lay in between. This CDR3 reads CASSVDTNTGELFF. The DNA for the CDR3 is TGCGCCAGCAGTGTCGACACTAACACCGGGGAGCTGTTTTTT.

This chain links TRBV7-8 with TRBJ1-1; D not certain. Between the trimmed V and J ends, which lost 1 base and 1 base, there was a span of 7 bases. The CDR3 has 14 residues. CDR1 is SGHVS, CDR2 FQNEAQ, per germline. The CDR3, as DNA: TGTGCCAGCAGCTTAGGCCCAGAGAACACTGAAGCTTTCTTT. It translates to CASSLGPENTEAFF.

The genes are TRBV5-4 and TRBJ2-4; possibly TRBD1 for D (6 bases). The CDR3 is 16 amino acids. The V gene lost 0 bases and the J gene lost 0 bases, with 10 bases spanning the gap. Germline V gives CDR1 SGHNT, CDR2 YYREEE (reference sequence). This CDR3 reads CASSLDGGPAKNIQYF. CDR3 nucleotides: TGTGCCAGCAGCTTGGATGGGGGCCCAGCCAAAAACATTCAGTACTTC.

The chain employs TRBV7-2 and TRBJ2-1; tentative D call: TRBD2 (6 bases). From germline, CDR1 is SGHTA and CDR2 FQGNSA. The CDR3 is made up of 13 amino acids. V gave up 5 bases and J gave up 6 bases, with 11 bases separating them. CDR3 sequence reads: CASSPRERNEQFF. DNA of the CDR3: TGTGCCAGCAGCCCCCGGGAGCGCAATGAGCAGTTCTTC.

The chain links TRBV19 to TRBJ2-1; 8 positions match TRBD2. The CDR3 has 14 amino acids. Germline CDR1 LNHDA, CDR2 SQIVND (reference sequence). V lost 6 bases, J lost 7 bases, and 8 bases stayed unmatched. The CDR3 nucleotides read TGTGCCAGTAGGACTCCGGGACTAGGGAATGAGCAGTTCTTC. It codes for CASRTPGLGNEQFF.

V gene TRBV10-2 combines with J gene TRBJ2-2; TRBD1 matches 11 bases. Germline V CDR1 and CDR2: WSHSY, SAAADI. V dropped 3 bases and J dropped 5; count of bases not matched to a gene: 5. CDR3 length: 16 residues. DNA for the CDR3: TGCGCCAGCAGTGAAGGTCGGGACAGGGGGACCGGGGAGCTGTTTTTT. It is translated as CASSEGRDRGTGELFF.

The V and J genes are TRBV2 and TRBJ2-5; maybe TRBD1 (6 bases). Trimming left V 6 bases short and J 1 base short, with 9 bases between. The V gene's germline CDR1 is SNHLY and CDR2 FYNNEI. This CDR3 spans 13 amino acids. The CDR3 reads CASSGQPQETQYF. As DNA, the CDR3 is TGTGCCAGCAGCGGACAGCCCCAAGAGACCCAGTACTTC.

The V and J genes are TRBV7-2 and TRBJ2-2; 14 nucleotides line up with TRBD2. Unmatched junction bases numbered 5, after V lost 1 base and J lost 4 bases. Looked up from germline, CDR1 is SGHTA and CDR2 is FQGNSA. The CDR3 consists of 18 residues. The CDR3: CASSLGLAGGPATGELFF. The CDR3 DNA follows: TGTGCCAGCAGCTTAGGACTAGCGGGGGGGCCAGCCACCGGGGAGCTGTTTTTT.

The chain uses TRBV13 and TRBJ1-2, with TRBD1 matching 8 bases. Per germline, CDR1 PRHDT and CDR2 FYEKMQ (reference sequence). Trimming cost V 5 bases and J 5 bases; bases outside gene matches: 4. The CDR3 is 13 residues long. CDR3 in DNA: TGTGCCAGCAGCCTCGACAGGGGTTATGGCTACACCTTC. Its protein product is CASSLDRGYGYTF.

The V gene is TRBV5-1, the J gene TRBJ1-4; weak D call: TRBD1 (6 bases). The V end was cut by 0 bases, the J end by 8 bases, with 14 bases between. Germline-derived CDR1 and CDR2 are SGHRS and YFSETQ. This CDR3 region has 15 residues. The chain's CDR3 is CASSLDQGLIEKLFF. DNA for the CDR3: TGCGCCAGCAGCTTGGATCAGGGGTTAATCGAAAAACTGTTTTTT.

A single count supports this clone. The chain uses TRBV7-6 and TRBJ2-7, with D possibly matching TRBD1 (6 bases). V lost 5 bases and J lost 1, with 9 bases in between. Germline V gene data show CDR1 as SGHVS and CDR2 as FNYEAQ. There are 13 residues in the CDR3. CDR3 in DNA: TGTGCCAGCAGCCGGGACAAGTCCTACGAGCAGTACTTC. Its protein is CASSRDKSYEQYF.

V usage is TRBV9 and J usage is TRBJ1-2; D unresolved. Germline values: CDR1 SGDLS, CDR2 YYNGEE. V gave up 0 bases and J gave up 4 bases, with 4 bases separating them. This CDR3 spans 12 amino acids. The CDR3 region is CASSVDGYGYTF. The CDR3 DNA reads as TGTGCCAGCAGCGTAGACGGCTATGGCTACACCTTC.

This clone was detected only once. The chain recombines TRBV25-1 with TRBJ2-5; TRBD1 agrees at 10 bases. CDR1 is MGHDK, CDR2 SYGVNS, per germline. This CDR3 spans 16 amino acids. V trimming: 6 bases; J trimming: 4 bases; junction bases outside the gene matches: 11. The CDR3 reads CASRGGPGQGRETQYF. CDR3 sequence (DNA): TGTGCCAGCAGGGGGGGGCCGGGACAGGGGAGAGAGACCCAGTACTTC.

This clone turned up a few times. The V and J genes are TRBV18 and TRBJ1-2; the match to TRBD1 covers 7 bases. Per the germline V gene, CDR1 is KGHSH and CDR2 is LQKENI. V dropped 2 bases and J dropped 8; count of bases not matched to a gene: 8. The CDR3 runs to 14 residues. The CDR3 DNA reads as TGTGCCAGCTCACCAACGGGACAGTTTAGCGGCTACACCTTC. Its translation: CASSPTGQFSGYTF.

The rearrangement uses TRBV9 and TRBJ2-4; a possible D gene is TRBD2 (5 bases). Germline values: CDR1 SGDLS, CDR2 YYNGEE. Trimming took 0 bases from V and 8 from J, leaving 18 bases between them. This CDR3 has 16 residues. The CDR3 DNA reads as TGTGCCAGCAGCGTAGAATCTAGCCCCAGAGGAGACATTCAGTACTTC. Translated: CASSVESSPRGDIQYF.

This clone was seen a single time. The V call is TRBV5-6, the J call TRBJ1-4; D call uncertain. V was shortened by 0 bases and J by 4 bases, with 7 bases between the two germline ends. Germline V gives CDR1 SGHDT, CDR2 YYEEEE. The CDR3 totals 14 residues. The CDR3 DNA sequence: TGTGCCAGCAGCTTGGGCAGTCTTAATGAAAAACTGTTTTTT. Protein sequence: CASSLGSLNEKLFF.

The chain couples TRBV6-6 to TRBJ1-5; D is possibly TRBD1 (5 bases). This CDR3 has 14 residues. The germline CDR1 and CDR2 sequences are MNHNY and SVGAGI (reference sequence). V was clipped by 0 bases and J by 5 bases, with 8 bases between them. The CDR3 is CASSYSWGDQPQHF. DNA for the CDR3: TGTGCCAGCAGTTACTCGTGGGGGGATCAGCCCCAGCATTTT.

The rearrangement uses TRBV18 and TRBJ1-5; D not certain. Germline CDR1 is KGHSH and CDR2 is LQKENI. CDR3 length: 14 residues. The germline V and J ends were trimmed by 3 bases and 3 bases, with 9 bases remaining between them. The CDR3 DNA is TGTGCCAGCTCACCGTCCAGAAACAATCAGCCCCAGCATTTT. This codes for CASSPSRNNQPQHF.

The rearrangement joins TRBV7-2 to TRBJ2-7, with TRBD2 matching 9 bases. This CDR3 is built from 14 residues. Germline V gene data show CDR1 as SGHTA and CDR2 as FQGNSA. Trimming cost V 3 bases and J 7 bases; bases outside gene matches: 7. The CDR3 DNA follows: TGTGCCAGCAGCTTTGCGGGAGGGCCAGATGAGCAGTACTTC. Translating gives CASSFAGGPDEQYF. Full variable domain (missing parts from reference TRBV7-2 and TRBJ2-7): GAGVSQSPSNKVTEKGKDVELRCDPISGHTALYWYRQSLGQGLEFLIYFQGNSAPDKSGLPSDRFSAERTGGSVSTLTIQRTQQEDSAVYLCASSFAGGPDEQYFGPGTRLTVT.

CDR3 sequence: CASTSSGALLEQYF. The CDR3 DNA is TGCGCCAGCACCTCTAGCGGGGCCCTCCTCGAGCAGTACTTC. This chain links TRBV10-1 with TRBJ2-7; TRBD2 matches at 9 bases. Trimming took 7 bases from V and 6 from J; bases not matched to a gene: 10. Germline CDR1 WNHNN, CDR2 SYGVQD (reference sequence). CDR3 size: 14 residues.

This clone was detected only a few times. The chain uses TRBV6-4 and TRBJ1-4; D is ambiguous. This CDR3 region has 14 residues. Trimming took 4 bases from V and 0 from J, leaving 6 bases between them. The germline gives CDR1 MRHNA, CDR2 SNTAGT. This CDR3 reads CASSAVATNEKLFF. Here the CDR3 DNA reads TGTGCCAGCAGTGCAGTTGCAACTAATGAAAAACTGTTTTTT.